In its sample, the clone carrying this T cell receptor (beta chain) was seen many times. Its antigen is not known. This specimen belongs to a study of neurological immune-mediated disorders. Study conclusions and caveats: Expanded clones shared no identical CDR3 amino acid sequences across subjects, which suggested private TCR-beta repertoires in all groups. Patients with HTLV-1-associated myelopathy had the highest level of TCR clonal expansion, whereas patients with multiple sclerosis had the lowest level, falling beneath the level found in healthy controls.

The unsorted libraries originated from 2 million PBMCs that had been stored at -80 C. cDNA synthesis was performed by 5'RACE with 10-nucleotide random UMIs. TCRdb recomputed calls from the 5' RACE reads with MiXCR, one row per CDR3 protein. The repertoire holds over 15,000 distinct CDR3 sequences, with under 35% as singletons. This CDR3 is built from 16 residues. The germline V gene encodes CDR1 SGHRS and CDR2 YFSETQ. Trimming left V 4 bases short and J 0 bases short, with 15 bases between. The sample comprised PBMCs. This rearrangement joins TRBV5-1 to TRBJ2-3; tentative D call: TRBD1 (5 bases). The receptor's source is a man between 50 and 59 years old with HTLV-1-associated myelopathy (HAM/TSP). The CDR3 nucleotides are TGCGCCAGCAGCCGTCTGGGGCTGTTTAGCACAGATACGCAGTATTTT. This translates into CASSRLGLFSTDTQYF.